This TCR beta chain was documented in a study of T-cell reconstitution after alpha-beta-depleted transplantation in children. General study points: Expanded graft clones, several hundred of them, were reportedly the source of alpha-beta T cells about two months after transplant. Some patients' high day-60 TCRbeta diversity was traced to surviving recipient T cells and thymic progenitors. A year had passed since transplant, and T-cell counts and diversity by then came mostly from newly produced T cells.

This clonotype came up many times. What it binds is unknown. Preparing the TCRbeta library involved the use of unique molecular identifiers. TCRdb re-derived calls from the PCR reads in MiXCR, one entry per CDR3 protein. Of approximately 300,000 distinct CDR3 sequences listed, 6% to 10% are singletons. V lost 4 bases, J lost 8 bases, and 17 bases lay in between. Germline V gives CDR1 PRHDT, CDR2 FYEKMQ (reference sequence). There are 14 residues in the CDR3. The sequences come from peripheral blood, collected 360 days after TCRalphabeta/CD19-depleted stem cell transplant. This TCR came from a female patient aged 2 to 10 who had a stem cell transplant for Fanconi anemia, so the T cells may come from the graft donor. V usage is TRBV13 and J usage is TRBJ1-1; D is undetermined. CDR3 coding DNA: TGTGCCAGCAGCTCACGTGGGGTCAGACTCGAAGCTTTCTTT. It codes for CASSSRGVRLEAFF.